This T cell receptor (beta chain) was found in a study of somatic mutations in cytotoxic T cells in rheumatoid arthritis. Using immunoSEQ multiplex PCR, the repertoire was profiled, and TCRdb retains in-frame clones only, with some absent. The table lists approximately 14,000 clones, approximately 74% of them singletons. J was trimmed by 8 bases and V by 4 bases; bases with no gene match: 6. The CDR3 is made up of 14 amino acids. Per germline, CDR1 LGHNA and CDR2 YNFKEQ. The sample comprised CD8+ T cells sorted from blood. The rearrangement links TRBV4-2 to TRBJ2-1; TRBD1 agrees at 9 bases. The receptor was derived from an adult with rheumatoid arthritis. CDR3: CASSPNRGRHEQFF. The CDR3 DNA reads TGTGCCAGCAGCCCGAACAGGGGGCGGCATGAGCAGTTCTTC.